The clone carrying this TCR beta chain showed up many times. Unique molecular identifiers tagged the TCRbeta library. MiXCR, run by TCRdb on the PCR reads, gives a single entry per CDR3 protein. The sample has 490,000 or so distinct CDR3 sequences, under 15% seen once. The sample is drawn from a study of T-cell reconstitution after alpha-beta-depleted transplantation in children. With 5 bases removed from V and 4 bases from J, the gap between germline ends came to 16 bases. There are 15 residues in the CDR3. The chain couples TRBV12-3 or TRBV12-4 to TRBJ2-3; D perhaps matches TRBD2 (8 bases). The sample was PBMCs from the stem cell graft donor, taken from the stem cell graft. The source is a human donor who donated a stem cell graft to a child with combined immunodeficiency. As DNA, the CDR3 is TGTGCCAGCAGTCGGGGGACAGCGGGAGCAGATACGCAGTATTTT. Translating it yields CASSRGTAGADTQYF.